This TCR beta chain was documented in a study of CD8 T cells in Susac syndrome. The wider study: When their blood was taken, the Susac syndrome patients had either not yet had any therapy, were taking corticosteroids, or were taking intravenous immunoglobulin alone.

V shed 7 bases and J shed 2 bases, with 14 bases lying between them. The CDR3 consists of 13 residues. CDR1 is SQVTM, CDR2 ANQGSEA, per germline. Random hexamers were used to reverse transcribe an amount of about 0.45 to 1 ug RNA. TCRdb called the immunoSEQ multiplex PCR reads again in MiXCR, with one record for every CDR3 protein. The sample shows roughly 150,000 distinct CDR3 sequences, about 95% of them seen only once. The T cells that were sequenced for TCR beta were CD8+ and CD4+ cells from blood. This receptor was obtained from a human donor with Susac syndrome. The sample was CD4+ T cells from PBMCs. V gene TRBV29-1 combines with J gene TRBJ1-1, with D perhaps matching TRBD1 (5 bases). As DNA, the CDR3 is TGCAGCGGCGATCGGGGGGGTAACACTGAAGCTTTCTTT. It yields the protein CSGDRGGNTEAFF.